This TCR beta chain was captured in a study of tumor and adjacent non-tumor tissue in lung cancer. Whole-study results and caveats: Tumor repertoires had a smaller top 100 clone share than normal lung. Significantly higher TCR diversity was found in tumor than normal lung.

The template was RNA from unsorted bulk tissue. This CDR3 is built from 14 residues. V lost 3 bases and J 5 bases, leaving 13 bases between the germline ends. The germline V gene has CDR1 DFQATT and CDR2 SNEGSKA (reference sequence). This clonotype was picked up a small number of times. Antigen specificity is unknown. Three rounds of nested PCR, following a modified ARM-PCR protocol, produced the TCRbeta library. TCRdb independently ran MiXCR on the multiplex PCR reads; one entry per CDR3 protein. The sample lists some 71,000 distinct CDR3 sequences; 55% to 75% were seen once. The chain combines TRBV20-1 with TRBJ2-2; a possible D gene is TRBD1 (5 bases). The receptor was derived from a woman in her 40s with non-small cell lung cancer. The sequencing sample was made of lung tumor tissue. CDR3 sequence: CSASIQVGTGELFF. The CDR3 nucleotides are TGCAGTGCTAGTATACAGGTCGGGACCGGGGAGCTGTTTTTT.